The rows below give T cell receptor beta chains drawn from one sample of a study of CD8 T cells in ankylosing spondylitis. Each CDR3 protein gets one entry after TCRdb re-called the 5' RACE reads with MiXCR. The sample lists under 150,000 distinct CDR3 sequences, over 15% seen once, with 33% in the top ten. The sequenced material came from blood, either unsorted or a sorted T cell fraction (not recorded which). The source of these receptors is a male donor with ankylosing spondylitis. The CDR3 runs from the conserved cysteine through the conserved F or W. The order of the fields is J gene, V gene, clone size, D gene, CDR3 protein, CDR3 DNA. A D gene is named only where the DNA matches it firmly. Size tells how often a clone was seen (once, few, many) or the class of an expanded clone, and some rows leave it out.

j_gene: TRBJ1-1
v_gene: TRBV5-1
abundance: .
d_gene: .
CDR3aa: CASSLTLNTLTEAFF
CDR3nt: TGCGCCAGCAGCTTGACTCTGAATACCCTGACTGAAGCTTTCTTT

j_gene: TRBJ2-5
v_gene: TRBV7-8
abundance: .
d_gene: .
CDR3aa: CASSEIHSVQETQYF
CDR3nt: TGTGCCAGCAGCGAAATTCACAGTGTACAAGAGACCCAGTACTTC

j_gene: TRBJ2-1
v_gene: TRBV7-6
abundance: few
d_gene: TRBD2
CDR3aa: CASSLGAGGSYNEQFF
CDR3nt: TGTGCCAGCAGCTTAGGGGCGGGAGGTTCCTACAATGAGCAGTTCTTC

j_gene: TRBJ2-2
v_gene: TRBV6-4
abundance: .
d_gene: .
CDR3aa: CASSDTLRQLNTGELFF
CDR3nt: TGTGCCAGCAGTGACACTTTACGGCAACTCAACACCGGGGAGCTGTTTTTT

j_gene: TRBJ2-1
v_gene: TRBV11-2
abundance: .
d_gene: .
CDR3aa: CASSFDLSRDEQFF
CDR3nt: TGTGCCAGCAGCTTCGATCTGTCTCGGGATGAGCAGTTCTTC

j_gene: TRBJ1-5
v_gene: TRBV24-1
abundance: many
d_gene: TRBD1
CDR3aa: CATSDGTGGGQPQHF
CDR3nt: TGTGCCACCAGTGACGGGACAGGGGGCGGTCAGCCCCAGCATTTT

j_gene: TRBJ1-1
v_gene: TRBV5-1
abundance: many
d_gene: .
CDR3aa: CASTGRWNTEAFF
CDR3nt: TGCGCCAGCACCGGGAGGTGGAACACTGAAGCTTTCTTT

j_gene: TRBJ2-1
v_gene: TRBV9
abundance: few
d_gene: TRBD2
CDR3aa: CASSVATSGINEQFF
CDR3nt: TGTGCCAGCAGCGTAGCGACTAGCGGGATCAATGAGCAGTTCTTC

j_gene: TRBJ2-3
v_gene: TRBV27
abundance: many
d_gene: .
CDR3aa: CASRSSDTQYF
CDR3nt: TGTGCCAGCAGATCTTCAGATACGCAGTATTTT

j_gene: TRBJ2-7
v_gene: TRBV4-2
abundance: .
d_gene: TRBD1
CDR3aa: CASSRGQGHEQYF
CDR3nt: TGTGCCAGCAGCCGCGGACAGGGACACGAGCAGTACTTC

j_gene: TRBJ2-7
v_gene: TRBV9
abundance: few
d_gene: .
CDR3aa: CASSVAHSDEQYF
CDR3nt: TGTGCCAGCAGCGTAGCCCACTCCGACGAGCAGTACTTC